This T cell receptor (beta chain) was retrieved from a study of T cell clusters in autoimmune cytopenias. Background on the study: Healthy donor controls had a mean age of approximately 57 years and median age of roughly 60 years. Whole-study findings and limits: TRB repertoire shifts in secondary cytopenia and chronic lymphocytic leukemia mostly reflected lymphoma, not autoimmunity.

TRB amplification used approximately 250 ng of peripheral blood genomic DNA. By frequency, this clonotype is medium-sized. The antigen remains undetermined. One tube held mixed TRB-A and TRB-B primer pools for touch-down PCR. TCRdb reprocessed the multiplex PCR reads and stores each CDR3 protein as one record, lacking DNA. The sample features thousands of distinct CDR3 sequences, with roughly 15% in its top ten. This CDR3 spans 12 amino acids. The V gene's germline CDR1 is KGHDR and CDR2 SFDVKD. These data were likewise used in another study, on T cell repertoires in aging, cancer and after chemotherapy. That work states: Over several months to years, re-sampled healthy donor repertoires clearly shared clones. Rebound thymic output was suggested by rising median generation probability during chemotherapy in each cancer cohort.

This chain links TRBV24-1 with TRBJ2-2. The sequencing sample was made of peripheral blood. This TCR derives from a human donor in good health. The CDR3 sequence: CATNQNTGELFF.